These 18 T cell receptor beta chains share one sample of origin, sequenced in a study of T cells in Graves' hyperthyroidism and ophthalmopathy. Amplification yielded TCR beta CDR3 regions, with RNA transcripts as the source. The study used the HTBI primer set for a first-round RT-PCR of the TCR CDR3. TCRdb used MiXCR to reprocess the multiplex PCR reads, holding one entry per CDR3 protein. The sample lists about 640,000 distinct CDR3 sequences, roughly 20% seen once, with about 35% in the top ten. The sequenced material came from blood. The receptors originated from a man aged 30 to 45 with Graves' ophthalmopathy.

J is TRBJ2-1 and V is TRBV28; TRBD2 agrees at 9 bases. Germline CDR1 reads MDHEN; CDR2 reads SYDVKM. V shed 5 bases, J shed 8 bases, and the junction held 7 bases outside the gene matches. This CDR3 has 14 residues. The CDR3 loop is CASSLSGRDDEQFF. As DNA, the CDR3 is TGTGCCAGCAGTCTTAGCGGGAGAGATGATGAGCAGTTCTTC.

This clonotype was observed many times. The rearrangement uses TRBV27 and TRBJ2-3; TRBD1 is a possible D gene (5 bases). The germline V gene has CDR1 MNHEY and CDR2 SMNVEV (reference sequence). CDR3 size: 13 residues. The V and J ends lost 3 bases and 5 bases respectively, with 9 bases between them. CDR3 sequence (DNA): TGTGCCAGCAGTTTCCTCGGACAAGATACGCAGTATTTT. Its translation: CASSFLGQDTQYF.

This clonotype has ten or more counts. This chain connects TRBV5-8 to TRBJ2-7, with a weak D call TRBD2 (5 bases). The germline gives CDR1 SGHTS, CDR2 YDEGEE. The CDR3 consists of 12 residues. Trimming left V 4 bases short and J 6 bases short, with 11 bases between. As DNA, the CDR3 is TGTGCCAGCAGCGGACCGGGGTTCGAGCAGTACTTC. Translation: CASSGPGFEQYF.

There are a few counts of this clonotype. The chain combines TRBV12-3 or TRBV12-4 with TRBJ2-1; tentative D call: TRBD2 (5 bases). This CDR3 is built from 14 residues. Trimming pared 3 bases from V and 9 bases from J, leaving 15 bases between. The CDR3 nucleotides read TGTGCCAGCAGTTTGGGTTGGGCCGGAGGTGAGCAGTTCTTC. Protein: CASSLGWAGGEQFF.

This sequence joins TRBV28 and TRBJ2-7; D is perhaps TRBD2 (5 bases). CDR3 length: 13 amino acids. Deletions cut 3 bases from V and 7 bases from J, with 13 bases between. The germline CDR1 and CDR2 sequences are MDHEN and SYDVKM. CDR3 in amino acids: CASSFQRSGEQYF. The CDR3 DNA reads as TGTGCCAGCAGTTTTCAGCGTTCGGGGGAGCAGTACTTC.

The rearrangement links TRBV9 to TRBJ2-3; a weak D match, TRBD2 (6 bases). The CDR3 spans 16 residues. CDR1 is SGDLS, CDR2 YYNGEE, per germline. Trimming left V 4 bases short and J 2 bases short, with 17 bases between. The CDR3 region is CASSPRDCLTTDTQYF. CDR3 in DNA: TGTGCCAGCAGCCCCCGGGACTGCCTTACCACAGATACGCAGTATTTT.

This clonotype was observed many times. CDR3 DNA sequence: TGTGCCTGGAGGCGTGGGTCTAGCGGGAGTCATGAGCAGTTCTTC. Translation gives CAWRRGSSGSHEQFF. V is TRBV30 and J is TRBJ2-1, with 10 bases that match TRBD2. The CDR3 contains 15 residues. Germline trimming cut 3 bases from V and 8 bases from J; bases unmatched to any gene: 10. Germline V gives CDR1 GTSNPN, CDR2 SVGIG (reference sequence).

This sequence joins TRBV7-9 and TRBJ1-6; 7 bases are a match to TRBD1. The length of the CDR3 is 15 residues. The trim removed 1 base at V and 9 bases at J, leaving 6 bases unmatched. Germline V CDR1 and CDR2: SEHNR, FQNEAQ (reference sequence). CDR3 protein: CASSLGDRESSPLHF. The CDR3 DNA is TGTGCCAGCAGCTTAGGCGACAGGGAAAGTTCACCCCTCCACTTT.

This clonotype occurred many times. The rearrangement joins TRBV3-1 to TRBJ2-4; TRBD2 aligns across 8 bases. Germline V gene data show CDR1 as LGHDT and CDR2 as YNNKEL (reference sequence). The CDR3 totals 14 residues. J was trimmed by 9 bases and V by 3 bases; bases with no gene match: 7. In DNA form, the CDR3 reads TGTGCCAGCAGCCATGCGGGGGGCGATCCCATTCAGTACTTC. Translated, it gives CASSHAGGDPIQYF.

This clonotype has more than one count but fewer than ten. The chain is built from TRBV12-3 or TRBV12-4 and TRBJ2-1, with TRBD2 matching 7 bases. This CDR3 is 15 amino acids long. V trimming: 4 bases; J trimming: 0 bases; junction bases outside the gene matches: 3. The CDR3 sequence: CASSWRESSYNEQFF. The CDR3 bases are TGTGCCAGCAGTTGGCGGGAGAGCTCCTACAATGAGCAGTTCTTC.

The rearrangement joins TRBV19 to TRBJ1-1, with D possibly matching TRBD1 (6 bases). CDR1 is LNHDA, CDR2 SQIVND, per germline (reference sequence). V lost 5 bases, J lost 7 bases, and 14 bases lay in between. The CDR3 totals 13 residues. CDR3 region: CASSSGEMNEAFF. DNA of the CDR3: TGTGCCAGTAGTTCAGGGGAGATGAATGAAGCTTTCTTT.

This clonotype was seen more than once but under ten times. The chain is built from TRBV2 and TRBJ1-4; 9 bases are a match to TRBD1. Germline CDR1 is SNHLY and CDR2 is FYNNEI. V was clipped by 6 bases and J by 5 bases; unmatched bases: 7. The CDR3 is made up of 15 amino acids. As DNA, the CDR3 is TGTGCCAGCAGGGGACAGGGACAGATAAATGAAAAACTGTTTTTT. Amino acid sequence: CASRGQGQINEKLFF.

This clonotype was recorded many times. The CDR3 loop reads CASSNIGTPDNEQFF. For the CDR3, the DNA is TGTGCCAGCAGTAATATTGGGACTCCCGACAATGAGCAGTTCTTC. This rearrangement joins TRBV2 to TRBJ2-1; D may be TRBD2 (6 bases). The CDR3 is 15 residues long. The V end lost 5 bases, the J end lost 5 bases, and 16 bases lay between the germline ends. From germline, CDR1 is SNHLY and CDR2 FYNNEI.

This clonotype has at least ten counts. The chain uses TRBV28 and TRBJ1-1; 9 bases fit TRBD1. CDR3 length: 16 residues. Looked up from germline, CDR1 is MDHEN and CDR2 is SYDVKM. V gave up 6 bases and J gave up 1 base; unmatched junction bases: 9. The CDR3 is CASSYGQGLGNTEAFF. CDR3 coding DNA: TGTGCCAGCAGCTATGGACAGGGGCTGGGGAACACTGAAGCTTTCTTT.

The V gene is TRBV6-5, the J gene TRBJ2-7; D is possibly TRBD1 or TRBD2 (6 bases each). Between the trimmed V and J ends, which lost 4 bases and 2 bases, there was a span of 21 bases. Germline V gene data show CDR1 as MNHEY and CDR2 as SVGAGI. CDR3 length: 17 amino acids. In nucleotides, the CDR3 is TGTGCCAGCAGTTCCCTGTCCCCTGGCGGGACAACCTACGAGCAGTACTTC. Its translation: CASSSLSPGGTTYEQYF.

This clonotype was detected only a few times. The V call is TRBV15, the J call TRBJ2-7, with TRBD1 as a possible D gene (5 bases). V was shortened by 0 bases and J by 1 base, with 7 bases between the two germline ends. The germline V gene has CDR1 LNHNV and CDR2 YYDKDF (reference sequence). This CDR3 is 14 amino acids long. The chain's CDR3 is CATSREGVSYEQYF. For the CDR3, the DNA is TGTGCCACCAGCAGAGAAGGGGTTTCCTACGAGCAGTACTTC.

The chain carries TRBV5-1 and TRBJ2-3; perhaps TRBD2 as D (6 bases). In germline, CDR1 is SGHRS, CDR2 YFSETQ. The CDR3 consists of 16 residues. The ends were cut back, 1 base at V and 4 bases at J, with 16 bases in the middle. For the CDR3, the DNA is TGCGCCAGCAGCTTGATGGGCGGGATCGGAGCAGATACGCAGTATTTT. Translating gives CASSLMGGIGADTQYF.

This clonotype was detected many times. The chain is built from TRBV6-1 and TRBJ2-2, with D hard to call. This CDR3 has 15 amino acids. Trimming shortened V by 2 bases and J by 0 bases, and 7 bases separated the two germline ends. CDR1 is MNHNS, CDR2 SASEGT, per germline. CDR3 residues: CASSERATNTGELFF. The CDR3 coding sequence is TGTGCCAGCAGTGAACGGGCCACGAACACCGGGGAGCTGTTTTTT.